The clone carrying this TCR beta chain was picked up a small number of times. Its antigen is unknown. The CDR3 extends over 11 amino acids. Trimming took off 6 bases at V and 6 bases at J, with 12 bases between the two ends. Germline assignment: CDR1 SQVTM and CDR2 ANQGSEA. These data belong to a study of pediatric ulcerative colitis. Whole-study results and caveats: A couple of rectal clonotypes were found only in ulcerative colitis patients, all of them. Some T cells in rectal biopsies may come from blood, especially with overt colitis.

The rectum was sampled with one to two pinch biopsies at colonoscopy. No immunosuppressive drugs were given to ulcerative colitis patients before diagnostic colonoscopy. Samples were sequenced at Survey level, maximum 500,000 reads. Sequencing used immunoSEQ multiplex PCR; TCRdb keeps in-frame clones, though not all of them. Of about 34,000 clones in the sample, 65% to 80% were seen once. This chain connects TRBV29-1 to TRBJ2-7; D perhaps matches TRBD1 (6 bases). Source material: gut tissue. The receptor comes from a boy between 10 and 17 years old with severe ulcerative colitis. In DNA form, the CDR3 reads TGCAGCGTGTACCAGGGGTTCGAGCAGTACTTC. Protein: CSVYQGFEQYF.